The rows below give T cell receptor beta chains drawn from one sample of a study of cytomegalovirus exposure and HLA in healthy donors. TCRdb's copy holds only in-frame clones and misses some; the assay was immunoSEQ multiplex PCR. The sample yields approximately 160,000 clones, more than 75% seen once. The sequenced sample was PBMCs. The origin of the receptors is a girl aged 5-17 years in good health and CMV-seropositive. Both conserved end residues are part of each CDR3. A D gene is named only where the DNA matches it firmly. The size entry is marked missing in some rows and otherwise reads once, few, many or a size class.

abundance	d_gene	v_gene	j_gene	CDR3aa	CDR3nt
.	TRBD2	TRBV10-3	TRBJ2-1	CAIKEAGGYNEQFF	TGTGCCATCAAGGAAGCGGGGGGATACAATGAGCAGTTCTTC
.	.	TRBV30	TRBJ1-1	CASKQGSNTEAFF	TGTGCCTCGAAACAGGGATCGAACACTGAAGCTTTCTTT
.	.	TRBV21-1	TRBJ2-5	CASGKQGAKQETQYF	TGTGCCAGCGGCAAACAGGGGGCGAAGCAAGAGACCCAGTACTTC
.	TRBD1	TRBV29-1	TRBJ1-1	CSVPSGTGVPNTEAFF	TGCAGCGTGCCATCCGGGACAGGGGTACCGAACACTGAAGCTTTCTTT
.	.	TRBV5-8	TRBJ1-1	CASSLVGGNLNTEAFF	TGTGCCAGCAGCTTGGTGGGGGGTAACCTGAACACTGAAGCTTTCTTT
.	TRBD1	TRBV27	TRBJ2-5	CASSRTHRGAYQETQYF	TGTGCCAGCAGTCGGACTCACAGGGGAGCCTACCAAGAGACCCAGTACTTC
.	.	TRBV28	TRBJ2-1	CASSLWTPAGMNEQFF	TGTGCCAGCAGTTTATGGACCCCGGCGGGAATGAATGAGCAGTTCTTC
.	.	TRBV11-2	TRBJ2-5	CASRTGGTETQYF	TGTGCCAGCAGGACGGGGGGCACGGAGACCCAGTACTTC
.	.	TRBV4-1	TRBJ2-1	CASSDRGNEQFF	TGCGCCAGCAGCGATCGGGGGAATGAGCAGTTCTTC
few	.	TRBV30	TRBJ1-1	CAWSMTENTEAFF	TGTGCCTGGAGTATGACTGAGAACACTGAAGCTTTCTTT
.	.	TRBV9	TRBJ1-3	CASSTQGSGNTIYF	TGTGCCAGCAGCACGCAGGGATCCGGAAACACCATATATTTT
.	.	TRBV5-1	TRBJ1-2	CASSLVAGMDYGYTF	TGCGCCAGCAGCTTGGTGGCAGGGATGGACTATGGCTACACCTTC
few	.	TRBV2	TRBJ1-2	CASSERTFGGYTF	TGTGCCAGCAGTGAACGGACTTTCGGTGGCTACACCTTC
.	TRBD1	TRBV7-9	TRBJ2-7	CASSPKDRADEQYF	TGTGCCAGCAGCCCAAAGGACAGGGCAGACGAGCAGTACTTC
.	TRBD1	TRBV30	TRBJ1-3	CAWSMDRGNTIYF	TGTGCCTGGAGCATGGACAGGGGAAACACCATATATTTT
.	.	TRBV2	TRBJ1-2	CASPPGEIIGGYTF	TGTGCCAGTCCCCCCGGGGAAATAATCGGGGGCTACACCTTC
.	TRBD1	TRBV27	TRBJ1-1	CASSLTGTGVTEAFF	TGTGCCAGCAGTTTAACCGGGACAGGGGTAACTGAAGCTTTCTTT
once	.	TRBV27	TRBJ1-5	CASSLYGGGNQPQHF	TGTGCCAGCAGTTTATATGGGGGCGGCAATCAGCCCCAGCATTTT
.	.	TRBV4-3	TRBJ2-7	CASSQDRGIDYEQYF	TGCGCCAGCAGCCAAGATCGGGGAATAGACTACGAGCAGTACTTC
once	TRBD1	TRBV5-1	TRBJ1-1	CASSGTGVTEAFF	TGCGCCAGCAGCGGTACAGGGGTCACTGAAGCTTTCTTT
.	TRBD2	TRBV9	TRBJ2-1	CASSATSGGLYNEQFF	TGTGCCAGCAGCGCCACTAGCGGGGGCCTCTACAATGAGCAGTTCTTC
.	TRBD1	TRBV6-5	TRBJ2-7	CASILVETGPYEQYF	TGTGCCAGCATCTTGGTAGAGACAGGGCCCTACGAGCAGTACTTC
.	TRBD1	TRBV2	TRBJ2-2	CASSPGQANTGELFF	TGTGCCAGCAGCCCGGGACAGGCTAACACCGGGGAGCTGTTTTTT
.	.	TRBV18	TRBJ1-2	CASSPDSYGYTF	TGTGCCAGCTCACCCGACAGCTATGGCTACACCTTC
.	TRBD2	TRBV6-6	TRBJ2-5	CASSYGVAGEETQYF	TGTGCCAGCAGTTACGGGGTAGCGGGGGAAGAGACCCAGTACTTC
few	TRBD1	TRBV5-1	TRBJ1-1	CASSLGQGAEAFF	TGCGCCAGCAGCTTGGGACAGGGGGCTGAAGCTTTCTTT
.	.	TRBV9	TRBJ1-1	CASSAGHANTEAFF	TGTGCCAGCAGCGCGGGACACGCGAACACTGAAGCTTTCTTT
.	.	TRBV13	TRBJ2-5	CASSLAGKVYQETQYF	TGTGCCAGCAGCTTAGCAGGGAAGGTGTACCAAGAGACCCAGTACTTC
once	.	TRBV2	TRBJ2-6	CASLESSGANVLTF	TGTGCCAGCTTGGAGTCCTCTGGGGCCAACGTCCTGACTTTC
.	TRBD1	TRBV28	TRBJ2-2	CASSSDRENTGELFF	TGTGCCAGCAGTTCGGACAGGGAGAACACCGGGGAGCTGTTTTTT
.	TRBD2	TRBV5-1	TRBJ2-5	CASSNGGGKETQYF	TGCGCCAGCAGCAACGGGGGAGGGAAGGAGACCCAGTACTTC
.	TRBD2	TRBV11-2	TRBJ2-1	CASSLAPSGELAGAREQFF	TGTGCCAGCAGCTTAGCCCCGAGCGGCGAGCTAGCGGGAGCGCGGGAGCAGTTCTTC
.	.	TRBV11-3	TRBJ2-7	CASSTRTGAEQYF	TGTGCCAGCAGCACTAGGACGGGCGCCGAGCAGTACTTC
.	.	TRBV27	TRBJ2-5	CASSLDRQETQYF	TGTGCCAGCAGTTTAGACAGACAAGAGACCCAGTACTTC
.	.	TRBV19	TRBJ1-2	CASMQNYGYTF	TGTGCCAGTATGCAGAACTATGGCTACACCTTC
.	.	TRBV11-2	TRBJ2-1	CASSFGLSNEQFF	TGTGCCAGCAGCTTCGGACTCTCCAATGAGCAGTTCTTC
.	.	TRBV28	TRBJ1-1	CATVDTGMNTEAFF	TGTGCCACCGTCGATACAGGGATGAACACTGAAGCTTTCTTT
.	TRBD1	TRBV9	TRBJ1-1	CASSVESGGNTEAFF	TGTGCCAGCAGCGTAGAGTCAGGGGGGAACACTGAAGCTTTCTTT
.	.	TRBV4-1	TRBJ1-2	CASSQTGLAGYTF	TGCGCCAGCAGCCAAACAGGGTTAGCCGGCTACACCTTC
.	TRBD2	TRBV5-1	TRBJ2-3	CASSLDGGVTDTQYF	TGCGCCAGCAGCTTGGACGGGGGGGTCACAGATACGCAGTATTTT
few	.	TRBV2	TRBJ2-7	CASDLIQGRQYF	TGTGCCAGCGACCTCATACAGGGTCGGCAGTACTTC
.	.	TRBV29-1	TRBJ1-4	CSVGAPRGEKLFF	TGCAGCGTTGGGGCCCCCCGGGGGGAAAAACTGTTTTTT
.	TRBD2	TRBV6-1	TRBJ2-1	CASSKTSGDYNEQFF	TGTGCCAGCAGTAAAACTAGCGGGGATTACAATGAGCAGTTCTTC